The rows below give T cell receptor beta chains drawn from one sample of a study of response to subunit inactivated influenza vaccine. MiXCR, run by TCRdb on the RT-PCR reads, gives a single entry per CDR3 protein. The table has 250,000 to 350,000 distinct CDR3 sequences, around 20% seen once. This sample comprised PBMCs from blood, obtained around 22 months after vaccination. These TCRs come from a man between 50 and 75 years old who received an inactivated influenza vaccine. CDR3s include the opening cysteine and the closing phenylalanine or tryptophan. D genes are given only for firm matches. Not every row has a clone size; where given, it reads once, few, many or a size class.

D: TRBD1
length: 15
J: TRBJ2-7
size: few
V: TRBV4-2
CDR3: CASSHYTTGLYEQYF
DNA: TGTGCCAGCAGCCATTATACGACAGGGTTGTACGAGCAGTACTTC

D: NA
length: 14
J: TRBJ2-3
size: few
V: TRBV9
CDR3: CASSVSGGTDTQYF
DNA: TGTGCCAGCAGCGTATCAGGGGGCACAGATACGCAGTATTTT

D: NA
length: 15
J: TRBJ2-2
size: NA
V: TRBV6-1
CDR3: CASRFFGRSTGELFF
DNA: TGTGCCAGCAGGTTTTTCGGGAGAAGCACCGGGGAGCTGTTTTTT

D: NA
length: 15
J: TRBJ1-3
size: NA
V: TRBV7-8
CDR3: CASSPDTGAGNTIYF
DNA: TGTGCCAGCAGCCCCGATACGGGGGCTGGAAACACCATATATTTT

D: NA
length: 16
J: TRBJ1-6
size: few
V: TRBV15
CDR3: CATSSGRGTYNSPLHF
DNA: TGTGCCACCAGCAGCGGTAGGGGCACCTATAATTCACCCCTCCACTTT

D: TRBD1
length: 13
J: TRBJ1-4
size: many
V: TRBV12-3/TRBV12-4
CDR3: CASTRTGDEKLFF
DNA: TGTGCCAGCACCCGGACAGGGGATGAAAAACTGTTTTTT

D: TRBD1
length: 14
J: TRBJ2-4
size: few
V: TRBV29-1
CDR3: CSVALTGGRNIQYF
DNA: TGCAGCGTTGCACTCACAGGGGGTAGAAACATTCAGTACTTC

D: NA
length: 14
J: TRBJ1-6
size: NA
V: TRBV20-1
CDR3: CSARDPGSNSPLHF
DNA: TGCAGTGCTAGAGATCCAGGGTCTAATTCACCCCTCCACTTT

D: TRBD1
length: 14
J: TRBJ2-5
size: few
V: TRBV2
CDR3: CASMGDRQRETQYF
DNA: TGTGCCAGCATGGGGGACAGGCAACGGGAGACCCAGTACTTC

D: NA
length: 13
J: TRBJ1-2
size: many
V: TRBV12-3/TRBV12-4
CDR3: CASRGPAKYGYTF
DNA: TGTGCCAGCAGAGGACCGGCGAAATATGGCTACACCTTC

D: NA
length: 13
J: TRBJ1-1
size: few
V: TRBV30
CDR3: CAWSVPQVTEAFF
DNA: TGTGCCTGGAGTGTACCCCAGGTCACTGAAGCTTTCTTT

D: TRBD1
length: 15
J: TRBJ2-3
size: NA
V: TRBV29-1
CDR3: CSVGISGQGTDTQYF
DNA: TGCAGCGTTGGGATCTCGGGACAGGGCACAGATACGCAGTATTTT

D: NA
length: 11
J: TRBJ2-3
size: few
V: TRBV20-1
CDR3: CSASLADTRYF
DNA: TGCAGTGCTAGTCTCGCAGATACGCGGTATTTT

D: NA
length: 15
J: TRBJ2-7
size: few
V: TRBV7-2
CDR3: CASSSRGQFSYEQYF
DNA: TGTGCCAGCAGCTCACGAGGACAGTTTTCCTACGAGCAGTACTTC

D: NA
length: 13
J: TRBJ2-7
size: few
V: TRBV20-1
CDR3: CSATADKLYEQYF
DNA: TGCAGTGCCACCGCCGACAAGCTCTACGAGCAGTACTTC

D: NA
length: 14
J: TRBJ1-2
size: many
V: TRBV6-1
CDR3: CASSSPGDGYGYTF
DNA: TGTGCCAGCAGTAGCCCCGGAGATGGCTATGGCTACACCTTC

D: NA
length: 15
J: TRBJ1-5
size: many
V: TRBV6-1
CDR3: CASRRSIWGHQPQHF
DNA: TGTGCCAGCCGCAGATCCATCTGGGGGCATCAGCCCCAGCATTTT

D: NA
length: 12
J: TRBJ2-5
size: NA
V: TRBV3-1
CDR3: CASSSYRETQYF
DNA: TGTGCCAGCAGCTCATATCGAGAGACCCAGTACTTC

D: NA
length: 13
J: TRBJ1-2
size: NA
V: TRBV10-2
CDR3: CASYAGIDYGYTF
DNA: TGCGCCAGCTACGCAGGGATTGATTATGGCTACACCTTC

D: TRBD1
length: 15
J: TRBJ1-5
size: many
V: TRBV6-2/TRBV6-3
CDR3: CASSPQTGSNQPQHF
DNA: TGTGCCAGCAGTCCGCAGACAGGGAGCAATCAGCCCCAGCATTTT

D: NA
length: 20
J: TRBJ2-1
size: NA
V: TRBV4-1
CDR3: CASSQDFRFVRSRSYNEQFF
DNA: TGCGCCAGCAGCCAAGATTTTAGATTCGTTCGGAGCAGGTCCTACAATGAGCAGTTCTTC

D: NA
length: 14
J: TRBJ1-4
size: few
V: TRBV5-1
CDR3: CASSFSSGGEKLFF
DNA: TGCGCCAGCAGCTTTTCTTCGGGGGGGGAAAAACTGTTTTTT

D: NA
length: 15
J: TRBJ1-3
size: few
V: TRBV30
CDR3: CAWSPHSVGRNTIYF
DNA: TGTGCCTGGAGTCCCCATTCGGTCGGCCGAAACACCATATATTTT

D: TRBD1
length: 16
J: TRBJ1-6
size: few
V: TRBV25-1
CDR3: CASSEANRGRGSPLHF
DNA: TGTGCCAGCAGTGAAGCGAACAGGGGGCGAGGGTCACCCCTCCACTTT

D: NA
length: 14
J: TRBJ1-6
size: many
V: TRBV12-3/TRBV12-4
CDR3: CASSPDSYNSPLHF
DNA: TGTGCCAGCAGTCCCGACTCCTATAATTCACCCCTCCACTTT

D: NA
length: 14
J: TRBJ1-5
size: few
V: TRBV9
CDR3: CASSVGQFDQPQHF
DNA: TGTGCCAGCAGCGTAGGACAGTTCGACCAGCCCCAGCATTTT

D: NA
length: 14
J: TRBJ2-5
size: few
V: TRBV18
CDR3: CASSPRFREGTQYF
DNA: TGTGCCAGCTCACCGAGGTTTCGGGAAGGGACCCAGTACTTC

D: NA
length: 13
J: TRBJ1-6
size: few
V: TRBV12-3/TRBV12-4
CDR3: CASLGGYNSPLHF
DNA: TGTGCCAGCCTAGGAGGGTATAATTCACCCCTCCACTTT

D: NA
length: 12
J: TRBJ1-5
size: many
V: TRBV6-6
CDR3: CASSPSGQPQHF
DNA: TGTGCCAGCAGCCCCAGCGGTCAGCCCCAGCATTTT

D: TRBD2
length: 20
J: TRBJ2-1
size: NA
V: TRBV9
CDR3: CASSSGLLAGGRRPYNEQFF
DNA: TGTGCCAGCAGCTCCGGCTTACTAGCGGGGGGCCGCCGCCCCTACAATGAGCAGTTCTTC

D: NA
length: 15
J: TRBJ2-1
size: few
V: TRBV5-8
CDR3: CASSLAGRLGNEQFF
DNA: TGTGCCAGCAGCTTGGCCGGCCGCCTTGGGAATGAGCAGTTCTTC

D: NA
length: 12
J: TRBJ2-3
size: few
V: TRBV28
CDR3: CASSTVMDTQYF
DNA: TGTGCCAGCAGCACCGTTATGGATACGCAGTATTTT

D: NA
length: 16
J: TRBJ1-1
size: many
V: TRBV20-1
CDR3: CSARETSRGGNTEAFF
DNA: TGCAGTGCTAGAGAGACATCTCGGGGTGGGAACACTGAAGCTTTCTTT

D: TRBD1
length: 13
J: TRBJ2-5
size: few
V: TRBV12-3/TRBV12-4
CDR3: CASSTGTGRNQYF
DNA: TGTGCCAGCAGTACAGGGACAGGGAGGAATCAGTACTTC

D: NA
length: 19
J: TRBJ2-1
size: few
V: TRBV4-2
CDR3: CASSQVKWASASSYNEQFF
DNA: TGTGCCAGCAGCCAAGTTAAATGGGCTAGCGCAAGCTCCTACAATGAGCAGTTCTTC

D: NA
length: 15
J: TRBJ1-1
size: NA
V: TRBV4-2
CDR3: CASSQDQSGYGEAFF
DNA: TGTGCCAGCAGCCAAGATCAGTCCGGTTATGGTGAAGCTTTCTTT

D: NA
length: 15
J: TRBJ1-2
size: few
V: TRBV7-9
CDR3: CASSLAETAVLGYTF
DNA: TGTGCCAGCAGCTTAGCGGAGACAGCCGTACTAGGCTACACCTTC

D: TRBD2
length: 16
J: TRBJ2-3
size: NA
V: TRBV5-1
CDR3: CASSPSTSGRTDTQYF
DNA: TGCGCCAGCAGCCCTTCTACTAGCGGGAGGACAGATACGCAGTATTTT

D: NA
length: 12
J: TRBJ1-1
size: many
V: TRBV5-1
CDR3: CASSLTGTEAFF
DNA: TGTGCCAGCTCCTTAACAGGGACTGAAGCTTTCTTT

D: TRBD1
length: 14
J: TRBJ1-2
size: few
V: TRBV7-2
CDR3: CASSLLTGGEGYTF
DNA: TGTGCCAGCAGCTTACTTACAGGGGGCGAGGGCTACACCTTC

D: NA
length: 15
J: TRBJ2-3
size: NA
V: TRBV6-5
CDR3: CASSYGPGHTDTQYF
DNA: TGTGCCAGCAGTTACGGGCCAGGCCACACGGATACGCAGTATTTT

D: NA
length: 13
J: TRBJ1-1
size: NA
V: TRBV11-2
CDR3: CASRSARNTEAFF
DNA: TGTGCCAGCAGGTCGGCGCGGAACACTGAAGCTTTCTTT

D: NA
length: 15
J: TRBJ1-6
size: NA
V: TRBV7-8
CDR3: CASSLEGAGRSPLHF
DNA: TGTGCCAGCAGCTTAGAAGGCGCTGGCCGCTCACCCCTCCACTTT

D: NA
length: 14
J: TRBJ1-2
size: NA
V: TRBV6-1
CDR3: CASSLHAGDYGYTF
DNA: TGTGCCAGCAGCCTACATGCGGGAGACTATGGCTACACCTTC

D: TRBD1
length: 12
J: TRBJ2-5
size: NA
V: TRBV6-5
CDR3: CASNYPGQGEYF
DNA: TGTGCCAGCAACTACCCCGGACAGGGGGAATACTTC

D: NA
length: 15
J: TRBJ1-1
size: few
V: TRBV4-3
CDR3: CASSPRTTKNTEAFF
DNA: TGCGCCAGCAGCCCACGGACAACGAAGAACACTGAAGCTTTCTTT

D: NA
length: 14
J: TRBJ1-3
size: few
V: TRBV27
CDR3: CASSPNEAGNTIYF
DNA: TGTGCCAGCAGTCCAAATGAGGCTGGAAACACCATATATTTT

D: NA
length: 14
J: TRBJ1-3
size: many
V: TRBV20-1
CDR3: CSASYGPSGNTIYF
DNA: TGCAGTGCCTCATACGGACCCTCTGGAAACACCATATATTTT

D: TRBD1
length: 15
J: TRBJ2-2
size: few
V: TRBV4-1
CDR3: CASSPRQGMIGELFF
DNA: TGCGCCAGCAGCCCACGACAGGGTATGATCGGGGAGCTGTTTTTT

D: TRBD1
length: 15
J: TRBJ2-7
size: NA
V: TRBV20-1
CDR3: CSARDHVGTVYEQYF
DNA: TGCAGTGCTAGAGATCATGTGGGGACAGTCTACGAGCAGTACTTC

D: NA
length: 13
J: TRBJ1-6
size: NA
V: TRBV5-1
CDR3: CASSTGQSSPLHF
DNA: TGCGCCAGCAGCACAGGACAGAGTTCACCCCTCCACTTT

D: NA
length: 14
J: TRBJ1-4
size: NA
V: TRBV5-6
CDR3: CASSRTIRGEKLFF
DNA: TGTGCCAGCAGCCGGACGATAAGGGGGGAAAAACTGTTTTTT

D: TRBD1
length: 18
J: TRBJ1-1
size: NA
V: TRBV19
CDR3: CASSAPGGDRGLGTETFF
DNA: TGTGCCAGTAGTGCACCCGGAGGGGACAGGGGGCTGGGGACTGAAACTTTCTTT

D: NA
length: 15
J: TRBJ2-1
size: NA
V: TRBV4-2
CDR3: CASSQDRSSFNEQFF
DNA: TGTGCCAGCAGCCAAGATAGAAGCTCCTTCAATGAGCAGTTCTTC

D: TRBD1
length: 17
J: TRBJ1-2
size: NA
V: TRBV5-4
CDR3: CASSPPAGTAHNYGYTF
DNA: TGTGCCAGCAGCCCACCTGCGGGGACAGCACATAACTATGGCTACACCTTC

D: TRBD1
length: 15
J: TRBJ1-2
size: few
V: TRBV20-1
CDR3: CSARHSTGKSGGYTF
DNA: TGCAGTGCTAGACATTCGACAGGGAAGTCGGGGGGCTACACCTTC

D: NA
length: 14
J: TRBJ2-7
size: few
V: TRBV19
CDR3: CASSIQGRMYEQYF
DNA: TGTGCCAGTAGTATACAGGGCAGAATGTACGAGCAGTACTTC

D: TRBD1
length: 13
J: TRBJ1-4
size: few
V: TRBV20-1
CDR3: CSAKTGGDEKLFF
DNA: TGCAGTGCCAAAACAGGGGGGGACGAAAAACTGTTTTTT

D: NA
length: 13
J: TRBJ1-6
size: few
V: TRBV28
CDR3: CASSPVGSSPLHF
DNA: TGTGCCAGCAGTCCGGTGGGGAGTTCACCCCTCCACTTT